This T cell receptor (beta chain) appears in the sequencing data of a study of T cells and Merkel cell carcinoma outcomes. Study-wide points: Merkel cell carcinoma outcomes were reportedly predicted by repertoire and T-cell density.

As for this clone: What it binds is not known.

Assay used: immunoSEQ multiplex PCR; TCRdb lists only in-frame clones, some missing. The sample carries some 13,000 clones, roughly 92% recorded once. Trimming removed 7 bases at V and 7 bases at J, with 14 bases between. The germline gives CDR1 SNHLY, CDR2 FYNNEI. This CDR3 region has 13 residues. This chain connects TRBV2 to TRBJ1-5; the D gene is possibly TRBD1 (6 bases). The specimen sequenced was tumor tissue from Merkel cell carcinoma. This receptor was taken from a human donor with Merkel cell carcinoma. The CDR3 sequence is CASTQGESQPQHF. The CDR3 bases are TGTGCCAGCACACAGGGTGAATCCCAGCCCCAGCATTTT.